These T cell receptor beta chains were read from a single sample in a study of shared clonotypes between healthy human individuals. Assay: immunoSEQ multiplex PCR; the TCRdb copy retains only in-frame clones and omits some. This table holds approximately 460,000 clones, approximately 80% found once. Sequenced: PBMCs. These receptors were obtained from a middle-aged woman in good health. Some clones in this sample may be carry-over from other donors' samples. Each CDR3 is given with its conserved first and last residue. A D gene is named only where the DNA matches it firmly.

D: NA
V: TRBV6-6
J: TRBJ2-6
CDR3: CASSSSGGANVLTF

D: NA
V: TRBV28
J: TRBJ1-2
CDR3: CASSDRDGYTF

D: TRBD2
V: TRBV6-4
J: TRBJ2-1
CDR3: CASSDSASGLPYEQFF

D: TRBD1
V: TRBV27
J: TRBJ2-6
CDR3: CASSSVWDRGPGANVLTF

D: TRBD1
V: TRBV5-4
J: TRBJ1-2
CDR3: CASSLESGGGYTF

D: NA
V: TRBV10-3
J: TRBJ1-4
CDR3: CAISQGSQEKLFF

D: NA
V: TRBV9
J: NA
CDR3: CASSLHRDSPPYEQYF

D: TRBD2
V: TRBV15
J: TRBJ2-2
CDR3: CATSGTSGNTGELFF

D: NA
V: TRBV5-1
J: TRBJ2-3
CDR3: CASSDPQGSDTQYF

D: NA
V: TRBV5-6
J: TRBJ1-2
CDR3: CASSLGQAEGYGYTF

D: TRBD1
V: TRBV30
J: TRBJ1-1
CDR3: CAWSPTLNRGRTEAFF

D: NA
V: TRBV30
J: TRBJ1-4
CDR3: CAWSTGRYNEKLFF

D: TRBD1
V: TRBV28
J: TRBJ1-2
CDR3: CATLDRGLVYGYTF

D: NA
V: TRBV28
J: TRBJ1-5
CDR3: CASRGGLGNQPQHF

D: NA
V: TRBV7-8
J: TRBJ1-4
CDR3: CASSFVHGKLFF

D: NA
V: TRBV29-1
J: TRBJ2-3
CDR3: CSVVLSTDTQYF

D: NA
V: TRBV6-5
J: TRBJ2-1
CDR3: CASSYIESSSEQFF

D: TRBD2
V: TRBV11-2
J: TRBJ2-1
CDR3: CASSSRTSGNEQFF

D: NA
V: TRBV6-1
J: TRBJ2-7
CDR3: CASREGPGISYEQYF

D: NA
V: TRBV6-1
J: TRBJ2-1
CDR3: CASTPIYNEQFF

D: NA
V: TRBV28
J: TRBJ2-7
CDR3: CASSSKGHHLLYEQYF

D: NA
V: TRBV11-1
J: TRBJ2-7
CDR3: CASSLTRYEQYF

D: TRBD2
V: TRBV6-1
J: TRBJ2-2
CDR3: CASSLRLAGTGELFF

D: NA
V: TRBV28
J: TRBJ2-5
CDR3: CASSLGEETQYF

D: NA
V: TRBV19
J: TRBJ1-2
CDR3: CASFVHYGYTF

D: TRBD2
V: TRBV11-1
J: TRBJ2-7
CDR3: CASSLAGGPTRYEQYF

D: NA
V: TRBV4-3
J: TRBJ2-1
CDR3: CASSMDGRSYNEQFF